This T cell receptor (beta chain) was documented in a study of cytomegalovirus exposure and HLA in healthy donors. Study details: The study's early data release held tens of millions of unique TCRs from HLA-typed donors.

Study-wide points: Some public TCRs appeared in many individuals, while most sequences were rare. It was around 160 TCR beta chains that were listed as cytomegalovirus-associated.

13 Jbeta primers and 60 Vbeta primers were used for the PCR. The method was immunoSEQ multiplex PCR; TCRdb's version includes in-frame clones alone and lacks a portion of them. The sample contains around 110,000 clones, 70% of which appear only once. This clone came up a few times. The antigen is not known. CDR3 length: 15 amino acids. The V gene lost 0 bases and the J gene lost 5 bases, with 15 bases spanning the gap. From germline, CDR1 is SGHRS and CDR2 YFSETQ. Sample: PBMCs. The receptor was derived from a man aged 25-45 years in good health and CMV-seropositive. This rearrangement joins TRBV5-1 to TRBJ2-7; no clear D. CDR3 bases: TGCGCCAGCAGCTTGGGAGACCCCAAAGCGAACGAGCAGTACGTC. It specifies CASSLGDPKANEQYV.